A selection of T cell receptor beta chains follows, all from one sample in a study of T-cell memory formation after mild COVID-19. TCRdb independently ran MiXCR on the 5' RACE reads; one entry per CDR3 protein. The table has hundreds of thousands of distinct CDR3 sequences, 20% to 25% seen once; the top ten hold 8.5% to 9%. Sequencing was performed on PBMCs or a T cell subset sorted from them (not recorded which). The receptors stem from an adult woman who had mild COVID-19 (a few samples of this study predate the infection). Cell type and time point are not known. Each CDR3 is given with its conserved first and last residue. The D gene is left open where the match is weak. Size is omitted from some rows. Given values are once, few, many or a class for expanded clones.

D gene,V gene,clone size,J gene,CDR3 DNA,CDR3 protein
.,TRBV12-3/TRBV12-4,.,TRBJ1-1,TGTGCCAGCAGTTTGGGGGCGGGGCAGTCCATAGCTTTCTTT,CASSLGAGQSIAFF
.,TRBV6-1,.,TRBJ1-1,TGTGCCAGCAGGCCCGATCTGGGCGGATTCGCTGAAGCTTTCTTT,CASRPDLGGFAEAFF
.,TRBV18,many,TRBJ2-7,TGTGCCAGCTCACCCTCGACCCGGGAGCAGTACTTC,CASSPSTREQYF
.,TRBV12-3/TRBV12-4,.,TRBJ2-5,TGTGCCAGCAGTTTGAAGGGCGCGGAGACCCAGTACTTC,CASSLKGAETQYF
.,TRBV14,.,TRBJ1-4,TGTGCCAGCAGCCAAGATTCTCCCCCGACCGTCCTTAATGAAAAACTGTTTTTT,CASSQDSPPTVLNEKLFF
.,TRBV7-6,.,TRBJ1-2,TGTGCCAGCAGCCCGATCTATGGCTACACCTTC,CASSPIYGYTF
TRBD1,TRBV7-3,few,TRBJ1-2,TGTGCCAGCAGCTTATATGTCGAAGGGGGCCGGGGCTACACCTTC,CASSLYVEGGRGYTF
.,TRBV21-1,.,TRBJ2-6,TGTGCCAGCAGCAAACCGGGACAGGCCTTACTTTCTGGGGCCAACGTCCTGACTTTC,CASSKPGQALLSGANVLTF
.,TRBV20-1,.,TRBJ2-5,TGCAGTGCGGACATGAGACAAGAGACCCAGTACTTC,CSADMRQETQYF
.,TRBV3-1,many,TRBJ2-7,TGTGCCAGCAGCCAAGCTAGTTTCGGCGAGCAGTACTTC,CASSQASFGEQYF
TRBD1,TRBV12-3/TRBV12-4,few,TRBJ1-2,TGTGCCAGCAGCCCAAGGACAGGGCTTAACTATGGCTACACCTTC,CASSPRTGLNYGYTF
TRBD2,TRBV6-2/TRBV6-3,few,TRBJ2-7,TGTGCCAGCAGTTACCCGTCCCCATACCGAGTGGGTAGCGGGGGGTCGTACGAGCAGTACTTC,CASSYPSPYRVGSGGSYEQYF
TRBD2,TRBV20-1,few,TRBJ2-3,TGCAGTGCTCCCCGGGTAGTAGCGGGAGGGCCGTGGGGAGCTACGCAGTATTTT,CSAPRVVAGGPWGATQYF
.,TRBV24-1,few,TRBJ2-5,TGTGCCACCAGTGGCTCTTTACTTTTGGAGACCCAGTACTTC,CATSGSLLLETQYF
TRBD1,TRBV7-9,few,TRBJ2-1,TGTGCCAGCAGCCCCCCTCCAGGGGGCCCCACCTACAATGAGCAGTTCTTC,CASSPPPGGPTYNEQFF
TRBD1,TRBV20-1,few,TRBJ1-3,TGCAGTGCTCTGGACAGGGGGCCTGGAAACACCATATATTTT,CSALDRGPGNTIYF
TRBD2,TRBV24-1,few,TRBJ2-1,TGTGCCACCAGTGATCCCCGACTAGCGGGAGGCCCTGTCAATGAGCAGTTCTTC,CATSDPRLAGGPVNEQFF
TRBD2,TRBV5-1,.,TRBJ2-7,TGCGCCAGCATCCCCCGGACTAGCGGGCCCTTTTGGTCCTACGAGCAGTACTTC,CASIPRTSGPFWSYEQYF
.,TRBV5-6,few,TRBJ2-2,TGTGCCAGCAGCACCGGGACGAACACCGGGGAGCTGTTTTTT,CASSTGTNTGELFF
.,TRBV6-5,.,TRBJ1-1,TGTGCCACCGCAAGAGGATCCGAAGCTTTCTTT,CATARGSEAFF
.,TRBV7-2,.,TRBJ2-7,TGTGCCAGCAGCGTGAAGGTTGGGGGGCCCCACGAGCAGTACTTC,CASSVKVGGPHEQYF
TRBD1,TRBV7-3,few,TRBJ2-7,TGTGCCAGCAGCTTCGACAGGGCTTACGAGCAGTACTTC,CASSFDRAYEQYF
TRBD2,TRBV11-3,.,TRBJ2-7,TGTGCCAGCAGTCCTTCCCCGGGACTAGCGTCCTACGAGCAGTACTTC,CASSPSPGLASYEQYF
.,TRBV7-6,few,TRBJ2-5,TGTGCCAGCAGCTCTCTGACTAGGTCGGAGACCCAGTACTTC,CASSSLTRSETQYF
.,TRBV30,few,TRBJ1-1,TGTGCCTGGAGTGTAACAGGGTATGCTTTCTTT,CAWSVTGYAFF
.,TRBV5-1,few,TRBJ2-6,TGCGCCAGCAGCTTCCGGGAGCCTGGGGCCAACGTCCTGACTTTC,CASSFREPGANVLTF
.,TRBV5-1,few,TRBJ1-1,TGCGCCAGCACGTGGTCGGCAGGTACTATTCACACTGAAGCTTTCTTT,CASTWSAGTIHTEAFF
.,TRBV24-1,few,TRBJ2-1,TGTGCCACCAGTGCGGGGGGCCCTCGGGTTGAGCAGTTCTTC,CATSAGGPRVEQFF
.,TRBV4-3,few,TRBJ1-2,TGCGCCAGCAGCCCAGCGGGGGGCTTCGACTATGGCTACACCTTC,CASSPAGGFDYGYTF
.,TRBV11-2,.,TRBJ2-2,TGTGCCAGCAGCCCTGCCTTCGGGACATCGAACACCGGGGAGCTGTTTTTT,CASSPAFGTSNTGELFF
.,TRBV7-6,few,TRBJ1-5,TGTGCCAGCAGCTTAGATTGGCTGGGAAATCAGCCCCAGCATTTT,CASSLDWLGNQPQHF
TRBD2,TRBV7-2,few,TRBJ2-1,TGTGCCAGCAGCCGGGGGGGACTAGCGGGCATGAATGAGCAGTTCTTC,CASSRGGLAGMNEQFF
TRBD1,TRBV4-3,many,TRBJ2-1,TGCGCCAGCAGCCGAACAGGGGGCCGGTCCTACAATGAGCAGTTCTTC,CASSRTGGRSYNEQFF
TRBD2,TRBV5-1,few,TRBJ2-3,TGCGCCAGCAGCTTGTCGGTCCGACTAGCGGACACAGATACGCAGTATTTT,CASSLSVRLADTDTQYF
TRBD2,TRBV7-2,.,TRBJ2-7,TGTGCCAGCAGCTTAGGAAGCGGTCTGGCGGGAGCGGAGGAGCAGTACTTC,CASSLGSGLAGAEEQYF
.,TRBV2,.,TRBJ2-7,TGTGCCAGCAGTGGAGGGGACTTCTTAAGGGAGCAGTACTTC,CASSGGDFLREQYF
.,TRBV10-3,.,TRBJ2-3,TGTGCCATCAGTGAGTCGAAGACAGGCGGAGGTACGCAGTATTTT,CAISESKTGGGTQYF
TRBD1,TRBV7-3,few,TRBJ1-4,TGTGCCAGCAGCGGACAGGGACAGGGGACTAATGAAAAACTGTTTTTT,CASSGQGQGTNEKLFF
TRBD2,TRBV20-1,.,TRBJ2-1,TGCAGTGCTAGAGAGACTAGCGGGAGGAATGAGCAGTTCTTC,CSARETSGRNEQFF
.,TRBV12-3/TRBV12-4,.,TRBJ1-2,TGTGCCAGCAGTCTGGGGCAGGGATCTAACTATGGCTACACCTTC,CASSLGQGSNYGYTF
.,TRBV20-1,many,TRBJ2-7,TGCAGTGCTAGTGGGGCATCTTACGAGCAGTACTTC,CSASGASYEQYF
TRBD1,TRBV20-1,.,TRBJ1-2,TGCAGTGCTAGGGCACGACAGGGGAACTATGGCTACACCTTC,CSARARQGNYGYTF
TRBD2,TRBV18,.,TRBJ2-6,TGTGCCAGCTCTGGGACTAGTAGTTCTGGGGCCAACGTCCTGACTTTC,CASSGTSSSGANVLTF